The 4 T cell receptor beta chains reported below all come from one sample, sequenced in a study of CD8 T cells in Susac syndrome. Random-hexamer reverse transcription was applied to roughly 0.5 to 1 ug RNA. MiXCR, applied by TCRdb to the immunoSEQ multiplex PCR reads, yields one record per CDR3 protein. The sample includes approximately 190,000 distinct CDR3 sequences, approximately 96% of them seen just once. Sequencing was carried out using CD4+ T cells from PBMCs. These receptors all stem from a human donor with Susac syndrome.

The rearrangement joins TRBV7-6 to TRBJ2-2; D gene unclear. V was cut by 5 bases and J by 4 bases, with 11 bases left in between. CDR1 is SGHVS and CDR2 is FNYEAQ in the germline V gene. The CDR3 totals 14 residues. CDR3 bases: TGTGCCAGCAGCCCCCGGACCCCCACCGGGGAGCTGTTTTTT. Protein sequence: CASSPRTPTGELFF.

V is TRBV13 and J is TRBJ2-5, with D perhaps matching TRBD2 (6 bases). CDR3 length: 12 residues. Trimming took off 5 bases at V and 6 bases at J, with 10 bases between the two ends. Germline lookup yields CDR1 PRHDT and CDR2 FYEKMQ (reference sequence). The CDR3 bases are TGTGCCAGCAGCCAGACTAGGAAGACCCAGTACTTC. It specifies CASSQTRKTQYF.

This clonotype was seen just once. This chain uses TRBV10-3 with TRBJ2-7; 7 nucleotides agree with TRBD1. CDR1 and CDR2 from the germline V gene are ENHRY and SYGVKD. V dropped 0 bases and J dropped 0; count of bases not matched to a gene: 5. The CDR3 sequence is 16 residues long. CDR3 amino acids: CAISESRQGGSYEQYF. CDR3 in DNA: TGTGCCATCAGTGAGTCTCGACAGGGTGGCTCCTACGAGCAGTACTTC.

V usage is TRBV30 and J usage is TRBJ2-7, with TRBD2 as a possible D gene (6 bases). Germline V CDR1 and CDR2: GTSNPN, SVGIG (reference sequence). Trimming cost V 0 bases and J 3 bases, with 12 bases left between them. The CDR3 has 14 residues. The CDR3 region is CAWSVPGVVYEQYF. CDR3 coding DNA: TGTGCCTGGAGTGTACCGGGGGTAGTCTACGAGCAGTACTTC.